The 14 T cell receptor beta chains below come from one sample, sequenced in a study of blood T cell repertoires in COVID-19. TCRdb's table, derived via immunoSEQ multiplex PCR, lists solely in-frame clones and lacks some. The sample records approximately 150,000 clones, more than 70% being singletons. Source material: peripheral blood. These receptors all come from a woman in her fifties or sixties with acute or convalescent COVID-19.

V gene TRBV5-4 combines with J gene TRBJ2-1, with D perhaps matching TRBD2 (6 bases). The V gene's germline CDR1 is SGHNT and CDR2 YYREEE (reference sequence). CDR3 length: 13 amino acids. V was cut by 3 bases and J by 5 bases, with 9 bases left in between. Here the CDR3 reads CASSWGTDNEQFF. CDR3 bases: TGTGCCAGCAGCTGGGGGACTGACAATGAGCAGTTCTTC.

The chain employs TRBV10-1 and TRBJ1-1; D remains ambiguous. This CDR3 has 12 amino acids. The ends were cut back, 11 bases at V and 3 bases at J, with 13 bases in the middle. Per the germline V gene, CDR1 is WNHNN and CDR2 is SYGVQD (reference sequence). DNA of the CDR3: TGCGCCCCCCACGTAGCGGACACTGAAGCTTTCTTT. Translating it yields CAPHVADTEAFF.

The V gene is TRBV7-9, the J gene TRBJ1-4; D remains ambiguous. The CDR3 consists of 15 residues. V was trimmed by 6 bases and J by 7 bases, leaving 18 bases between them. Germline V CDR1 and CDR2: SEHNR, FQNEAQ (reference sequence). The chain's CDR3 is CASSNPSGFGEKLFF. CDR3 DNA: TGTGCCAGCAGTAATCCCTCCGGTTTTGGTGAAAAACTGTTTTTT.

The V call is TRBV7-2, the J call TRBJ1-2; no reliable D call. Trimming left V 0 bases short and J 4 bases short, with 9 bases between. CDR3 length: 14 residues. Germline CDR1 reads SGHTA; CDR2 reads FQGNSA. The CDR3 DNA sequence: TGTGCCAGCAGCTTAGCGCTAACGGGCTATGGCTACACCTTC. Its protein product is CASSLALTGYGYTF. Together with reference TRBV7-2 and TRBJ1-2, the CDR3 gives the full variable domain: GAGVSQSPSNKVTEKGKDVELRCDPISGHTALYWYRQSLGQGLEFLIYFQGNSAPDKSGLPSDRFSAERTGGSVSTLTIQRTQQEDSAVYLCASSLALTGYGYTFGSGTRLTVV.

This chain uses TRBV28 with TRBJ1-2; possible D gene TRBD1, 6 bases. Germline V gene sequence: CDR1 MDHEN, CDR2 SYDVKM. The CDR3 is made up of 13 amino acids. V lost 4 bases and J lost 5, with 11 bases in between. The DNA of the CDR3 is TGTGCCAGCAGTTCAAGACAGGCGTATGGCTACACCTTC. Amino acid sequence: CASSSRQAYGYTF.

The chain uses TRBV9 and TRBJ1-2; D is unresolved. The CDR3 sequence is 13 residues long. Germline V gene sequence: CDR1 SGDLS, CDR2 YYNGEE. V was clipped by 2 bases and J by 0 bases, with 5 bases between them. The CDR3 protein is CASSVEANYGYTF. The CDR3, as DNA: TGTGCCAGCAGCGTCGAGGCTAACTATGGCTACACCTTC. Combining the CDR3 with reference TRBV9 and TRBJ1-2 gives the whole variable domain DSGVTQTPKHLITATGQRVTLRCSPRSGDLSVYWYQQSLDQGLQFLIQYYNGEERAKGNILERFSAQQFPDLHSELNLSSLELGDSALYFCASSVEANYGYTFGSGTRLTVV.

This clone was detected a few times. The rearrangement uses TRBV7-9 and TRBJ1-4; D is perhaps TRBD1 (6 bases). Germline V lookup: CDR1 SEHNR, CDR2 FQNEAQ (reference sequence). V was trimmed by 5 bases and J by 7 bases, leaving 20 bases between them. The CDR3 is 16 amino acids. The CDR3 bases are TGTGCCAGCAGCCTGCGGGGAGGGGGTTTAAGTGAAAAACTGTTTTTT. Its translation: CASSLRGGGLSEKLFF.

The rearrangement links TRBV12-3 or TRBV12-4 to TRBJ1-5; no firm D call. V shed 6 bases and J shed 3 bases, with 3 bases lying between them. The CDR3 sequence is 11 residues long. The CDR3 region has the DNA TGTGCCAGCAGCCTCAATCAGCCCCAGCATTTT. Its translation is CASSLNQPQHF.

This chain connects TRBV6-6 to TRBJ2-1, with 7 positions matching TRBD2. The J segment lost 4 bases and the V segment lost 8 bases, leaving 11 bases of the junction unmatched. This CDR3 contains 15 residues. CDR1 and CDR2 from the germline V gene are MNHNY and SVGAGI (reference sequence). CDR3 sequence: CASSLYGGGYNEQFF. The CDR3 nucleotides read TGTGCCAGCTCCCTTTACGGCGGGGGTTACAATGAGCAGTTCTTC.

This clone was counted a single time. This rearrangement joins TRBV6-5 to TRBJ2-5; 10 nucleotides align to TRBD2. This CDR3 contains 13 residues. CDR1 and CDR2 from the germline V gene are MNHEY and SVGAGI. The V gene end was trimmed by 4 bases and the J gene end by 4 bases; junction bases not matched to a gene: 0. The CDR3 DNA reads TGTGCCAGCAGTTGGACTAGCGGAGAGACCCAGTACTTC. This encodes CASSWTSGETQYF.

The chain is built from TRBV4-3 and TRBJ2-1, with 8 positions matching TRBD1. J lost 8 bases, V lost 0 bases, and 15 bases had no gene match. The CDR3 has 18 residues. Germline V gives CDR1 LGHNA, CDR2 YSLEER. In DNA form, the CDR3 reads TGCGCCAGCAGCCAAGATCAGAGGGGGGCAGGGGGCGTGCATGAGCAGTTCTTC. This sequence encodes CASSQDQRGAGGVHEQFF.

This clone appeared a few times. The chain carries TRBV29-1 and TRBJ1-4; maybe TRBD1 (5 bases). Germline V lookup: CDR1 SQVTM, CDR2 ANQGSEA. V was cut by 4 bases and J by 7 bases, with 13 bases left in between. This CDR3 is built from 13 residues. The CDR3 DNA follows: TGCAGCGTTGGCTCAGGGTCGTCTGAAAAACTGTTTTTT. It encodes CSVGSGSSEKLFF.

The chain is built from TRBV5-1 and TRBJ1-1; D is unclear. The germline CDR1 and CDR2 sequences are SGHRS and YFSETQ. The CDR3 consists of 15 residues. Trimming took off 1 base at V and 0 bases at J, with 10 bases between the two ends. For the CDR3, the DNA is TGCGCCAGCAGCTTGTTTGCGGGTATGAACACTGAAGCTTTCTTT. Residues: CASSLFAGMNTEAFF.

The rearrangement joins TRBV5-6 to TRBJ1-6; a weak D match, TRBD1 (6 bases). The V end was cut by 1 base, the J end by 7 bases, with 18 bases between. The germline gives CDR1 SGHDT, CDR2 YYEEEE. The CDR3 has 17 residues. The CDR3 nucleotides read TGTGCCAGCAGCTTGCTAGCTGGACAGACATGGAATTCACCCCTCCACTTT. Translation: CASSLLAGQTWNSPLHF.